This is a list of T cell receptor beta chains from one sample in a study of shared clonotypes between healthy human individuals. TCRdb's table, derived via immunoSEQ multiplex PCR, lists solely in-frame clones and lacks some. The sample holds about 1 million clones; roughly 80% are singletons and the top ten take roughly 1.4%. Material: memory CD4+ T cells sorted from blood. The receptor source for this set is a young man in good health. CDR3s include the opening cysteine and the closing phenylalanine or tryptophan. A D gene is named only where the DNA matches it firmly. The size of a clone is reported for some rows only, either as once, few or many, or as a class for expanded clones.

TGTGCCAGCAGCGGGAAGGGGGGGGTTGGTTATGGCTACACCTTC,CASSGKGGVGYGYTF,.,TRBJ1-2,TRBV6-1,.
TGTGCCTGGAGAGCGGGGGCAAACTACAATGAGCAGTTCTTC,CAWRAGANYNEQFF,TRBD2,TRBJ2-1,TRBV30,.
TGTGCCAGCAGTGAGTCCGGGAAGGGAGGCTACACCTTC,CASSESGKGGYTF,.,TRBJ1-2,TRBV2,once
TGTGCCAGTAGTATGCTTTGGGGCAGCAATCAGCCCCAGCATTTT,CASSMLWGSNQPQHF,.,TRBJ1-5,TRBV19,.
TGTGCCAGCAGTCCTATCGGGGATAGCACAGATACGCAGTATTTT,CASSPIGDSTDTQYF,.,TRBJ2-3,TRBV7-9,.
TGTGCCAGCAGCGTAGGCAGGGAAACTGAAGCTTTCTTT,CASSVGRETEAFF,.,TRBJ1-1,TRBV9,few
TGTGCCAGCAGTGGCGGGGCCAACGTCCTGACTTTC,CASSGGANVLTF,.,TRBJ2-6,TRBV2,once
TGTGCCAGCTCACTACAGGGGGCCATCGGAACTGAAGCTTTCTTT,CASSLQGAIGTEAFF,TRBD1,TRBJ1-1,TRBV18,.
TGCGCCAGCAGCCAAGTTCTCGGCACTGAAGCTTTCTTT,CASSQVLGTEAFF,.,TRBJ1-1,TRBV4-1,few
TGTGCCAGCAGTTCGGGACAGGGGGCGAACGAGCAGTACTTC,CASSSGQGANEQYF,TRBD1,TRBJ2-7,TRBV6-6,.
TGTGCCAGCACCCCGGGACAGGGGGCCTATGGCTACACCTTC,CASTPGQGAYGYTF,TRBD1,TRBJ1-2,TRBV6-5,once
TGCGCCAGCAGCGAACTACCAGGGGAAGGCACTGAAGCTTTCTTT,CASSELPGEGTEAFF,.,TRBJ1-1,TRBV5-1,.
TGCGCCAGCAGCATTGACAGAGCTAACACTGAAGCTTTCTTT,CASSIDRANTEAFF,.,TRBJ1-1,TRBV5-1,few
TGTGCCTGGAGTTGGATTGGAGCTGGAAACACCATATATTTT,CAWSWIGAGNTIYF,.,TRBJ1-3,TRBV30,.
TGTGCCAGCAGCTTATTACCAGGGGGGGCTAAAGCTTTCTTT,CASSLLPGGAKAFF,TRBD1,TRBJ1-1,TRBV7-9,.
TGTGCCAGCAGTTACTCGAGCTCTGGGGCCAACGTCCTGACTTTC,CASSYSSSGANVLTF,.,TRBJ2-6,TRBV6-5,.
TGTGCCAGTAGTCCTGGGACAGGAAGCTCCTACGAGCAGTACTTC,CASSPGTGSSYEQYF,TRBD1,TRBJ2-7,TRBV19,.
TGTGCCAGCAGTTACAATAAGGGCTTAGGGCAGTACTTC,CASSYNKGLGQYF,.,TRBJ2-7,TRBV6-5,.
TGTGCCAGCAGTGATGTTAGGGAGACAGCATACGAGCAGTACTTC,CASSDVRETAYEQYF,.,TRBJ2-7,TRBV2,.
TGTGCCAGCAGCCCTTTTGCGAACAGGGAGTACGAGCAGTACTTC,CASSPFANREYEQYF,.,TRBJ2-7,TRBV7-2,.
TGTGCCATCAGTGAACTCGGGACCGGCACTGAAGCTTTCTTT,CAISELGTGTEAFF,.,TRBJ1-1,TRBV10-3,.
TGCAGTGCTAGGGCCAACAATGAGCAGTTCTTC,CSARANNEQFF,.,TRBJ2-1,TRBV20-1,.
TGCGCCAGCAGTGAGGACAGGGACCCCAGTCGTAGACTGTTTTTT,CASSEDRDPSRRLFF,TRBD1,TRBJ1-4,TRBV10-2,.
TGTGCCAGCAGCGACGCCGTTGGCTACACCTTC,CASSDAVGYTF,.,TRBJ1-2,TRBV6-5,.
TGTGCCAGCAGCTTGGACAGTAGGAGCAATCAGCCCCAGCATTTT,CASSLDSRSNQPQHF,.,TRBJ1-5,TRBV5-5,.
TGTGCCAGCAGTTTATTAGGGACAGGGAACGCTTTCTTT,CASSLLGTGNAFF,TRBD1,TRBJ1-1,TRBV28,.
TGTGCCAGCAGCCCTGGGACAGGGATGAACAATGAGCAGTTCTTC,CASSPGTGMNNEQFF,TRBD1,TRBJ2-1,TRBV9,.
TGTGCCAGCGGGGGACAGGTGCTCTCTGGGGCCAACGTCCTGACTTTC,CASGGQVLSGANVLTF,TRBD1,TRBJ2-6,TRBV28,.
TGTGCCAGCAGTTTAACAGGTCGCAATCAGCCCCAGCATTTT,CASSLTGRNQPQHF,.,TRBJ1-5,TRBV28,.
TGTGCCAGCAGTCGAAGACTAGCAGGAGAGACCCAGTACTTC,CASSRRLAGETQYF,TRBD2,TRBJ2-5,TRBV28,few
TGTGCCAGCAGAGACAGGTCCCTACGCAACACCATATATTTT,CASRDRSLRNTIYF,.,TRBJ1-3,TRBV2,few
TGTGCCAGCAGCAGGGACAAGACTGGTCGCCTCCACTTT,CASSRDKTGRLHF,.,TRBJ1-6,TRBV16,once
TGTGCCAGCAGCCGGGGAGGGCAGGGTTTATTCAATGAGCAGTTCTTC,CASSRGGQGLFNEQFF,TRBD2,TRBJ2-1,TRBV14,few
TGCGCCAGCAGCCAAGCAGGGATCGGGGGCAATCAGCCCCAGCATTTT,CASSQAGIGGNQPQHF,.,TRBJ1-5,TRBV4-1,.